Listed below are T cell receptor beta chains from one sample, sequenced in a study of cytomegalovirus exposure and HLA in healthy donors. Method: immunoSEQ multiplex PCR; TCRdb's copy keeps in-frame clones and lacks some. Of about 130,000 clones in the sample, about 77% are singletons; the top ten hold 1% to 1.5%. Sequenced material: PBMCs. These receptors were taken from a man aged 45 to 65 in good health and CMV-seronegative. CDR3s include the opening cysteine and the closing phenylalanine or tryptophan. The order of the fields is D gene, V gene, clone size, J gene, CDR3 DNA, CDR3 protein. The D gene is left open where the match is weak. Only some rows state a clone size, as once, few, many or a class for expanded clones.

>TRBD1|TRBV28|.|TRBJ1-3
TGTGCCAGCAGTTTTGCAGGGGGAGGAAACACCATATATTTT
CASSFAGGGNTIYF
>TRBD1|TRBV19|.|TRBJ2-7
TGTGCCAGTAGTACCTACAGACAGGGGGCAGGCGAGCAGTACTTC
CASSTYRQGAGEQYF
>TRBD1|TRBV5-1|.|TRBJ2-7
TGCGCCAGCAGCTTGGACGTGGGACAGGTTACATCCTACGAGCAGTACTTC
CASSLDVGQVTSYEQYF
>TRBD2|TRBV7-6|.|TRBJ2-5
TGTGCCAGCAGCTCCCAGCCCGGACTAGAACAAGAGACCCAGTACTTC
CASSSQPGLEQETQYF
>.|TRBV27|.|TRBJ2-2
TGTGCCAGCAGTTTAATGAGTTGGAGTGGGGAGCTGTTTTTT
CASSLMSWSGELFF
>TRBD2|TRBV2|few|TRBJ2-3
TGTGCCAGCAGTGCGATAGGACTAGCGCCTAGCACAGATACGCAGTATTTT
CASSAIGLAPSTDTQYF
>.|TRBV10-1|few|TRBJ2-1
TGCGCCAGCAGTTACAGGGGGGGCGAGCAGTTCTTC
CASSYRGGEQFF
>.|TRBV9|.|TRBJ2-7
TGTGCCAGCAGCGCGCAAGGCGGGACAGTGGCTCACGAGCAGTACTTC
CASSAQGGTVAHEQYF
>TRBD2|TRBV5-4|few|TRBJ2-3
TGTGCCAGCAGTCAAAGAGTCGCGGGAGGAGAGACGCAGTATTTT
CASSQRVAGGETQYF
>.|TRBV6-5|.|TRBJ1-2
TGTGCCAGCAGCTCCGTTTCCTACTATGGCTACACCTTC
CASSSVSYYGYTF
>.|TRBV5-1|.|TRBJ2-6
TGCGCCAGCAGCCTAGGGACTGGGGTCAACGTCCTGACTTTC
CASSLGTGVNVLTF
>.|TRBV28|.|TRBJ2-7
TGTGCCAGCCGTGGAGGCTACGAGCAGTACTTC
CASRGGYEQYF
>TRBD2|TRBV5-4|.|TRBJ2-1
TGTGCCAGCAGCGTGCTACTAGCGGAAGAGCAGTTCTTC
CASSVLLAEEQFF
>.|TRBV29-1|.|TRBJ1-1
TGCAGCGTGCGGAACTACACGGGCACTGAAGCTTTCTTT
CSVRNYTGTEAFF
>TRBD1|TRBV6-1|few|TRBJ2-3
TGTGCCAGCAGTGAATTCCATCCTGCAGGGGGAGTTTTGGATACGCAGTATTTT
CASSEFHPAGGVLDTQYF
>.|TRBV6-5|.|TRBJ1-4
TGTGCCAGCGGCAGCGGAGGAACGGATGAAAAACTGTTTTTT
CASGSGGTDEKLFF
>.|TRBV4-2|.|TRBJ1-1
TGTGCCAGCAGCCGCACAGGAAACACTGAAGCTTTCTTT
CASSRTGNTEAFF